The following is a T cell receptor beta chain sequence with its context. As yet, its antigen is unknown. Per sample, about 10^5 TCR templates underwent assay. TCRdb's table, derived via immunoSEQ multiplex PCR, lists solely in-frame clones and lacks some. This table holds some 97,000 clones, 80% to 95% found once. The sample belongs to a study of siplizumab effects on memory and regulatory T cells. Broader study findings: Alloreactive sequences from unstimulated CD4+ memory cells fell significantly with siplizumab. In unstimulated cells, naive T cells appeared more diverse than memory T cells and seemed major alloresponse contributors.

This CDR3 comprises 17 residues. Trimming took 6 bases from V and 5 from J; bases not matched to a gene: 18. Germline loops: CDR1 SGHKS, CDR2 YYEKEE (reference sequence). The chain uses TRBV5-5 and TRBJ2-5; TRBD2 aligns across 8 bases. The sequence derives from a human donor in good health. Some clones in this sample may be carry-over from other donors' samples. The specimen was CD4+ T cells sorted from blood. The CDR3 sequence: CASTPTGGLGIKETQYF. The CDR3 DNA is TGTGCCAGCACCCCTACGGGGGGGCTAGGGATTAAGGAGACCCAGTACTTC.